The clone carrying this TCR beta chain was seen a few times. The record originates from a study of T cells in Graves' hyperthyroidism and ophthalmopathy. Together with thyroid ultrasound, orbital computed tomography, serum thyroxine and TRAb, clinical symptoms were used for diagnoses. Amplification of TCR beta CDR3 regions used RNA as the template. With the HTBI primer set, the TCR CDR3 went through a first round of RT-PCR. TCRdb analysed the multiplex PCR reads with MiXCR anew, one entry per CDR3 protein. The sample has under 350,000 distinct CDR3 sequences, around 15% seen once. This CDR3 contains 13 residues. Trimming cost V 6 bases and J 8 bases; bases outside gene matches: 9. Germline CDR1 is MDHEN and CDR2 is SYDVKM.

This TCR derives from a woman between 35 and 50 years old with Graves' ophthalmopathy. The sequenced sample consisted of blood. The V gene is TRBV28, the J gene TRBJ1-1; 7 nucleotides align to TRBD1. The CDR3 region has the DNA TGTGCCAGCAGCAAGACAGGGCATCCGGAAGCTTTCTTT. Amino acid sequence: CASSKTGHPEAFF.